The clone carrying this T cell receptor beta chain was observed a single time. This CDR3 contains 14 residues. Trimming took off 8 bases at V and 7 bases at J, with 18 bases between the two ends. Germline CDR1 KGHSH, CDR2 LQKENI. These data belong to a study of T cell changes during pregnancy in multiple sclerosis. Profiled with immunoSEQ multiplex PCR; TCRdb holds only in-frame clones, not every one. The sample holds some 60,000 clones; about nine tenths are singletons and the top ten take approximately 6.6%. This chain uses TRBV18 with TRBJ1-5; a weak D match, TRBD1 (6 bases). The receptor was derived from a female donor in good health, enrolled as a control in a pregnancy study. This specimen was peripheral blood, taken in the third trimester of pregnancy. CDR3 DNA sequence: TGTGCCAGCCGTCAACGGGGGGCAAGCCAGCCCCAGCATTTT. Amino acid sequence: CASRQRGASQPQHF.